The subject of this entry is one T cell receptor beta chain. Original processing notes: By means of reference gene primer amplification, nucleated cell counts were estimated. Only in-frame clones appear in the TCRdb table, and some are missing; sequencing was by immunoSEQ multiplex PCR. That table is the source of V, J and clone size, and D and trimming were worked out from the DNA. Here the sample spans 100,000 to 150,000 clones, roughly 69% being singletons. The data stem from a study of blood T cell repertoires in COVID-19. Looking at the study overall: Samples came from the United States, Italy and Spain, spanning acute and convalescent COVID-19. Sources were T cells, B-cell-depleted T cells, or PBMCs; the material itself was cDNA or gDNA.

Material for sequencing was peripheral blood. This TCR was sampled from a woman in her seventies with acute or convalescent COVID-19.

The DNA for the CDR3 is TGTGCCAGCAGCAGAACTATCGCGGGAGAAGAGACCCAGTACTTC. Amino acid sequence: CASSRTIAGEETQYF. The chain combines TRBV5-4 with TRBJ2-5; 7 nucleotides agree with TRBD2. V was pared by 4 bases and J by 3 bases, with 9 bases of the junction left unmatched. The CDR3 sequence is 15 residues long. In germline, CDR1 is SGHNT, CDR2 YYREEE (reference sequence).